The clone carrying this T cell receptor beta chain appeared a few times. This CDR3 has 17 amino acids. Germline loops: CDR1 MNHEY, CDR2 SVGEGT. Trimming took 3 bases from V and 1 from J; bases not matched to a gene: 3. This record belongs to a study of blood T cell repertoires in COVID-19. As handled by the study authors: Quantification of nucleated cells was approximated via reference gene primer amplification. The table came from immunoSEQ multiplex PCR; TCRdb's copy has only in-frame clones and leaves some out. V and J calls plus clone size are reproduced from that table; the DNA served to infer D and trimming. Among 65,000 to 80,000 clones, 82% were seen once, and the ten largest hold under 30%.

This sequence was found in a human donor in a cohort sampled during active COVID-19. The sequenced material came from peripheral blood. The V call is TRBV6-2 or TRBV6-3, the J call TRBJ2-6; 10 bases line up with TRBD1. The CDR3 DNA sequence: TGTGCCAGCAGTTATTTGGGACAGGGGTCTGGGGCCAACGTCCTGACTTTC. Residues: CASSYLGQGSGANVLTF.